The 6 T cell receptor beta chains below all came from one sample that was sequenced in a study of cytomegalovirus exposure and HLA in healthy donors. Using immunoSEQ multiplex PCR, the repertoire was profiled, and TCRdb retains in-frame clones only, with some absent. Here the sample spans 250,000 to 400,000 clones, approximately 85% being singletons. Source material: PBMCs. The receptors were sampled from a man between 25 and 39 years old in good health and CMV-seronegative.

The chain links TRBV7-9 to TRBJ2-7; 7 bases map to TRBD1. CDR3 length equals 14 residues. The V segment lost 6 bases and the J segment 5 bases; nucleotides outside the gene matches: 10. Germline-derived CDR1 and CDR2 are SEHNR and FQNEAQ (reference sequence). The CDR3 loop reads CASRKTGSGDEQYF. CDR3 bases: TGTGCCAGCAGAAAGACAGGGAGTGGCGACGAGCAGTACTTC.

J is TRBJ1-2 and V is TRBV19; the match to TRBD1 covers 9 bases. The germline CDR1 and CDR2 sequences are LNHDA and SQIVND (reference sequence). The CDR3 has 13 residues. V lost 4 bases to trimming and J lost 8 bases; unmatched junction nucleotides: 5. The CDR3 DNA reads TGTGCCAGTAGTACAGACAGGGGGGCCGGCTACACCTTC. It is translated as CASSTDRGAGYTF.

This rearrangement joins TRBV6-6 to TRBJ2-5; 8 nucleotides align to TRBD1. The CDR3 consists of 14 residues. Germline V gene sequence: CDR1 MNHNY, CDR2 SVGAGI (reference sequence). V shed 6 bases and J 2 bases; nucleotides not matched to a gene: 5. CDR3 amino acids: CASSLDREQETQYF. CDR3 in DNA: TGTGCCAGCAGCCTGGACAGGGAACAAGAGACCCAGTACTTC.

The chain couples TRBV7-9 to TRBJ2-2; 9 nucleotides match TRBD2. With 3 bases clipped from V and 6 bases from J, the junction kept 2 bases outside the gene matches. The CDR3 runs 14 residues. Germline values: CDR1 SEHNR, CDR2 FQNEAQ (reference sequence). The CDR3 nucleotides read TGTGCCAGCAGCTTCAGCGGGGGGCCCGGGGAGCTGTTTTTT. Translation gives CASSFSGGPGELFF.

CDR3 nucleotides: TGTGCCAGCAGTAGCCGGACAGGGGTGGCCTACGAGCAGTACTTC. This encodes CASSSRTGVAYEQYF. The chain employs TRBV6-5 and TRBJ2-7, with 9 bases that match TRBD1. The CDR3 covers 15 residues. The germline gives CDR1 MNHEY, CDR2 SVGAGI. The ends lost 5 bases at V and 2 bases at J; junction bases unmatched: 7.

This chain joins TRBV29-1 and TRBJ1-2; D call uncertain. V shed 4 bases and J shed 7 bases, with 16 bases lying between them. The CDR3 has 13 residues. From germline, CDR1 is SQVTM and CDR2 ANQGSEA. The chain's CDR3 is CSVVSPTLVGYTF. CDR3 coding DNA: TGCAGCGTTGTTTCCCCGACCCTAGTTGGCTACACCTTC.